This T cell receptor (beta chain) was sequenced in a study of technical replicates of blood from a handful of donors. Clones were read by immunoSEQ multiplex PCR, and TCRdb kept only the in-frame ones, dropping some. Of 55,000 to 80,000 clones in the sample, almost 98% were seen once. Germline CDR1 and CDR2: SGHRS and YFSETQ. CDR3 length: 15 amino acids. V lost 9 bases, J lost 1 base, and 19 bases lay in between. The TCR sequence derives from a human donor in good health. V is TRBV5-1 and J is TRBJ1-1; D is possibly TRBD1 (6 bases). Sequencing input: T cells isolated from PBMCs. CDR3 bases: TGCGCCACCGCGGTGGGGGCGGATAAGAACACTGAAGCTTTCTTT. Translating gives CATAVGADKNTEAFF.